This T cell receptor beta chain comes out of a study of blood T cell repertoires in COVID-19. Study information: The United States, Italy and Spain supplied acute and convalescent COVID-19 samples.

Profiling relied on immunoSEQ multiplex PCR, and the TCRdb table lists in-frame clones only, not all of them. This table holds some 120,000 clones, 70% to 85% found once. The CDR3 spans 12 residues. The J segment lost 9 bases and the V segment lost 3 bases, leaving 5 bases of the junction unmatched. The germline V gene encodes CDR1 SQVTM and CDR2 ANQGSEA. The specimen sequenced was peripheral blood. This receptor was obtained from a man between 65 and 85 years old with active or convalescent COVID-19. The gene calls are TRBV29-1 and TRBJ2-1; 7 positions match TRBD1. The CDR3 DNA sequence: TGCAGCGTTGACCTAGGGGGCGGTGAGCAGTTCTTC. It is translated as CSVDLGGGEQFF.